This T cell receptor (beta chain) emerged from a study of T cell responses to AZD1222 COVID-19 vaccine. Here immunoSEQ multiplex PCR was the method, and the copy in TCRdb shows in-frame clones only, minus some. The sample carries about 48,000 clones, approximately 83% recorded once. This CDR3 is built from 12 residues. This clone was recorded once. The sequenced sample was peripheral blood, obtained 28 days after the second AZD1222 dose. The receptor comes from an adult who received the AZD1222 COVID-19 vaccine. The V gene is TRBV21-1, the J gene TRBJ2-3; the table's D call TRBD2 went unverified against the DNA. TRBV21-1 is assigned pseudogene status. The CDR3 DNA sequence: TGTGCCAGCAGCATTGGGAGGGGACCGCAGTATTTT. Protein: CASSIGRGPQYF.